This T cell receptor beta chain was sequenced in a study of cytomegalovirus exposure and HLA in healthy donors. Researchers ran the PCR with 60 Vbeta and 13 Jbeta primers. Only in-frame clones appear in the TCRdb table, and some are missing; sequencing was by immunoSEQ multiplex PCR. The sample comprises around 140,000 clones, almost 85% of which are singletons, and around 3% rests with the top ten. V lost 5 bases and J lost 6; bases outside the gene matches: 11. CDR3 size: 16 residues. Germline V CDR1 and CDR2: SGHRS, YFSETQ. V is TRBV5-1 and J is TRBJ2-2, with TRBD1 identical over 9 bases. This TCR derives from a man aged 18 to 35 in good health and CMV-seropositive. The sequencing sample was made of PBMCs. In DNA form, the CDR3 reads TGCGCCAGCAGTTTACGGACAGGGGAGATCGCCGGGGAGCTGTTTTTT. Protein sequence: CASSLRTGEIAGELFF.